Listed below are T cell receptor beta chains from one sample, sequenced in a study of response to subunit inactivated influenza vaccine. TCRdb re-analysed the RT-PCR reads in MiXCR, keeping a single row per CDR3 protein. The sample includes about 160,000 distinct CDR3 sequences, about 11% of them seen just once. Sequenced material: CD8+ T cells sorted from PBMCs, taken roughly 24 months after vaccination. The receptor set was obtained from a man aged 50 to 75 who received an inactivated influenza vaccine. CDR3s include the opening cysteine and the closing phenylalanine or tryptophan. The order of the fields is J gene, V gene, D gene, clone size, CDR3 protein, CDR3 DNA. The D gene is left open where the match is weak. Clone size is stated in some rows and not others, as once, few, many or a class when expanded.

j_gene: TRBJ2-1
v_gene: TRBV5-1
d_gene: TRBD2
abundance: many
CDR3aa: CASSQETTSGRNEQFF
CDR3nt: TGCGCCAGCAGCCAAGAAACGACTAGCGGGAGGAATGAGCAGTTCTTC

j_gene: TRBJ1-1
v_gene: TRBV7-2
d_gene: -
abundance: -
CDR3aa: CASIYRAEAFF
CDR3nt: TGTGCCAGCATCTACAGGGCTGAAGCTTTCTTT

j_gene: TRBJ1-1
v_gene: TRBV6-5
d_gene: -
abundance: many
CDR3aa: CASSYYSENTEAFF
CDR3nt: TGTGCCAGCAGTTACTACTCAGAGAACACTGAAGCTTTCTTT

j_gene: TRBJ1-5
v_gene: TRBV10-3
d_gene: -
abundance: -
CDR3aa: CAISEVLDQPQHF
CDR3nt: TGTGCCATCAGTGAGGTACTAGATCAGCCCCAGCATTTT

j_gene: TRBJ2-7
v_gene: TRBV2
d_gene: -
abundance: many
CDR3aa: CASSEGGGTYEQYF
CDR3nt: TGTGCCAGCAGTGAAGGAGGAGGTACCTACGAGCAGTACTTC

j_gene: TRBJ2-7
v_gene: TRBV28
d_gene: -
abundance: -
CDR3aa: CASTDFLQGETRYEQYF
CDR3nt: TGTGCCAGCACCGATTTCTTACAGGGAGAGACTCGCTACGAGCAGTACTTC

j_gene: TRBJ1-4
v_gene: TRBV10-3
d_gene: TRBD1
abundance: many
CDR3aa: CAISPSGGREKLFF
CDR3nt: TGTGCCATCAGTCCCTCAGGGGGCAGGGAAAAACTGTTTTTT

j_gene: TRBJ1-4
v_gene: TRBV7-9
d_gene: TRBD1
abundance: few
CDR3aa: CASSSRTGFVEKLFF
CDR3nt: TGTGCCAGCAGCTCGAGGACAGGTTTTGTTGAAAAACTGTTTTTT

j_gene: TRBJ2-7
v_gene: TRBV27
d_gene: -
abundance: -
CDR3aa: CASSSIGTSTYEQYF
CDR3nt: TGTGCCAGCAGCTCCATTGGGACATCTACCTACGAGCAGTACTTC

j_gene: TRBJ2-1
v_gene: TRBV7-6
d_gene: -
abundance: few
CDR3aa: CASSLDAGRPHNEQFF
CDR3nt: TGTGCCAGCAGCTTAGACGCGGGACGGCCCCACAATGAGCAGTTCTTC

j_gene: TRBJ2-3
v_gene: TRBV4-3
d_gene: -
abundance: few
CDR3aa: CASSQEIEDSTDTQYF
CDR3nt: TGCGCCAGCAGCCAAGAAATAGAGGACAGCACAGATACGCAGTATTTT

j_gene: TRBJ1-2
v_gene: TRBV7-9
d_gene: TRBD1
abundance: -
CDR3aa: CASSLGTGGFGYTF
CDR3nt: TGTGCCAGCAGCTTAGGTACAGGGGGCTTTGGCTACACCTTC

j_gene: TRBJ2-3
v_gene: TRBV10-3
d_gene: -
abundance: -
CDR3aa: CAISPGLRGGTDTQYF
CDR3nt: TGTGCCATCAGCCCCGGGCTCCGCGGGGGCACAGATACGCAGTATTTT

j_gene: TRBJ2-1
v_gene: TRBV20-1
d_gene: -
abundance: few
CDR3aa: CSARDPGRIASYAEQFF
CDR3nt: TGCAGTGCTAGAGATCCGGGAAGGATAGCGAGTTATGCTGAGCAGTTCTTC

j_gene: TRBJ2-5
v_gene: TRBV20-1
d_gene: TRBD2
abundance: -
CDR3aa: CSASRVGMGGETQYF
CDR3nt: TGCAGTGCTAGCCGGGTCGGGATGGGGGGGGAGACCCAGTACTTC

j_gene: TRBJ2-7
v_gene: TRBV7-9
d_gene: -
abundance: -
CDR3aa: CASSLPDQRYEQYF
CDR3nt: TGTGCCAGCAGCTTACCAGACCAACGATACGAGCAGTACTTC

j_gene: TRBJ2-1
v_gene: TRBV7-9
d_gene: -
abundance: -
CDR3aa: CASSLYRNEQFF
CDR3nt: TGTGCCAGCAGCTTATATCGCAATGAGCAGTTCTTC

j_gene: TRBJ2-7
v_gene: TRBV7-9
d_gene: TRBD1
abundance: -
CDR3aa: CASSSLDRGHYEQYF
CDR3nt: TGTGCCAGCAGCTCCCTGGACAGGGGGCACTACGAGCAGTACTTC

j_gene: TRBJ2-2
v_gene: TRBV9
d_gene: -
abundance: few
CDR3aa: CASSVGFGGELFF
CDR3nt: TGTGCCAGCAGCGTAGGGTTCGGAGGGGAGCTGTTTTTT

j_gene: TRBJ2-2
v_gene: TRBV4-2
d_gene: -
abundance: many
CDR3aa: CASSQRGDLSGELFF
CDR3nt: TGTGCCAGCAGCCAGAGGGGGGACTTGTCCGGGGAGCTGTTTTTT

j_gene: TRBJ2-1
v_gene: TRBV20-1
d_gene: -
abundance: -
CDR3aa: CSARDITGIILEQFF
CDR3nt: TGCAGTGCTAGAGATATAACAGGGATTATTCTTGAGCAGTTCTTC

j_gene: TRBJ2-7
v_gene: TRBV11-2
d_gene: -
abundance: many
CDR3aa: CASSQEWVSYEQYF
CDR3nt: TGTGCCAGCAGCCAAGAGTGGGTCTCCTACGAGCAGTACTTC

j_gene: TRBJ2-2
v_gene: TRBV15
d_gene: TRBD1
abundance: -
CDR3aa: CATSRGAGQGGTGELFF
CDR3nt: TGTGCCACCAGCAGAGGTGCGGGACAGGGGGGAACCGGGGAGCTGTTTTTT

j_gene: TRBJ1-5
v_gene: TRBV5-5
d_gene: -
abundance: many
CDR3aa: CASSLGVGTIAQPQHF
CDR3nt: TGTGCCAGCAGCTTGGGGGTAGGGACAATAGCTCAGCCCCAGCATTTT

j_gene: TRBJ2-7
v_gene: TRBV12-3/TRBV12-4
d_gene: -
abundance: -
CDR3aa: CASSSPGPAAEQYF
CDR3nt: TGTGCCAGCAGTTCCCCGGGCCCTGCCGCCGAGCAGTACTTC

j_gene: TRBJ2-2
v_gene: TRBV27
d_gene: TRBD2
abundance: -
CDR3aa: CASSHPGGGPNTGELFF
CDR3nt: TGTGCCAGCAGTCACCCCGGGGGGGGTCCGAACACCGGGGAGCTGTTTTTT

j_gene: TRBJ2-7
v_gene: TRBV11-1
d_gene: -
abundance: few
CDR3aa: CASSFTGPVGGEQYF
CDR3nt: TGTGCCAGCAGCTTCACCGGACCCGTAGGTGGGGAGCAGTACTTC

j_gene: TRBJ2-2
v_gene: TRBV5-5
d_gene: TRBD1
abundance: -
CDR3aa: CASSGRDRGWTGELFF
CDR3nt: TGTGCCAGCAGCGGCCGGGACAGGGGATGGACCGGGGAGCTGTTTTTT

j_gene: TRBJ1-5
v_gene: TRBV6-1
d_gene: -
abundance: many
CDR3aa: CASRQPSDYQPQHF
CDR3nt: TGTGCCAGCCGACAGCCCAGTGACTATCAGCCCCAGCATTTT

j_gene: TRBJ1-2
v_gene: TRBV29-1
d_gene: -
abundance: many
CDR3aa: CSVESGGYGYTF
CDR3nt: TGCAGCGTTGAATCCGGGGGCTATGGCTACACCTTC

j_gene: TRBJ2-7
v_gene: TRBV9
d_gene: -
abundance: -
CDR3aa: CASSVGLDEFGEQYF
CDR3nt: TGTGCCAGCAGCGTAGGTCTAGACGAATTCGGCGAGCAGTACTTC

j_gene: TRBJ1-2
v_gene: TRBV12-3/TRBV12-4
d_gene: -
abundance: few
CDR3aa: CASSLGHPGGYGYTF
CDR3nt: TGTGCCAGCAGTTTAGGGCACCCGGGAGGTTATGGCTACACCTTC

j_gene: TRBJ2-1
v_gene: TRBV12-3/TRBV12-4
d_gene: TRBD1
abundance: few
CDR3aa: CASRPWGTGLDNEQFF
CDR3nt: TGTGCCAGCAGACCTTGGGGGACAGGGCTCGACAATGAGCAGTTCTTC

j_gene: TRBJ2-2
v_gene: TRBV11-2
d_gene: TRBD2
abundance: -
CDR3aa: CASSLDLGLAGGLATGELFF
CDR3nt: TGTGCCAGCAGCTTAGATCTGGGACTAGCGGGAGGCCTGGCCACCGGGGAGCTGTTTTTT

j_gene: TRBJ2-3
v_gene: TRBV28
d_gene: TRBD2
abundance: few
CDR3aa: CASRAGRFLDTQYF
CDR3nt: TGTGCCAGCAGGGCCGGGAGGTTTCTCGATACGCAGTATTTT

j_gene: TRBJ2-6
v_gene: TRBV7-8
d_gene: -
abundance: -
CDR3aa: CASSFWQIAGANVLTF
CDR3nt: TGTGCCAGCAGCTTCTGGCAGATAGCTGGGGCCAACGTCCTGACTTTC

j_gene: TRBJ2-7
v_gene: TRBV5-1
d_gene: -
abundance: few
CDR3aa: CASSVGHPYEQYF
CDR3nt: TGCGCCAGCAGCGTTGGACACCCCTACGAGCAGTACTTC

j_gene: TRBJ2-7
v_gene: TRBV12-3/TRBV12-4
d_gene: -
abundance: -
CDR3aa: CASSLGRDVYEQYF
CDR3nt: TGTGCCAGCAGTTTGGGCAGGGACGTCTACGAGCAGTACTTC

j_gene: TRBJ1-5
v_gene: TRBV7-9
d_gene: -
abundance: many
CDR3aa: CASRTRPGNQPQHF
CDR3nt: TGTGCCAGCAGGACGCGTCCGGGCAATCAGCCCCAGCATTTT

j_gene: TRBJ2-4
v_gene: TRBV6-2/TRBV6-3
d_gene: -
abundance: many
CDR3aa: CASSYRGRGAKNIQYF
CDR3nt: TGTGCCAGCAGTTACAGAGGCAGGGGAGCCAAAAACATTCAGTACTTC

j_gene: TRBJ1-3
v_gene: TRBV6-5
d_gene: -
abundance: -
CDR3aa: CASSLGVGNTIYF
CDR3nt: TGTGCCAGCAGTTTGGGGGTTGGAAACACCATATATTTT

j_gene: TRBJ1-1
v_gene: TRBV27
d_gene: TRBD1
abundance: -
CDR3aa: CASSHGTGSLANTEAFF
CDR3nt: TGTGCCAGCAGCCACGGGACAGGGTCATTGGCGAACACTGAAGCTTTCTTT

j_gene: TRBJ2-3
v_gene: TRBV20-1
d_gene: -
abundance: once
CDR3aa: CSAILGAADTQYF
CDR3nt: TGCAGTGCTATACTGGGTGCGGCAGATACGCAGTATTTT

j_gene: TRBJ2-3
v_gene: TRBV7-9
d_gene: -
abundance: -
CDR3aa: CASSFSANTDTQYF
CDR3nt: TGTGCCAGCAGCTTTTCTGCCAACACAGATACGCAGTATTTT

j_gene: TRBJ2-5
v_gene: TRBV3-1
d_gene: TRBD2
abundance: few
CDR3aa: CASSQDWLAGAPGGETQYF
CDR3nt: TGTGCCAGCAGCCAAGATTGGCTAGCGGGGGCTCCGGGTGGAGAGACCCAGTACTTC

j_gene: TRBJ1-1
v_gene: TRBV20-1
d_gene: -
abundance: -
CDR3aa: CSAEQGQNTEAFF
CDR3nt: TGCAGTGCGGAACAAGGACAGAACACTGAAGCTTTCTTT

j_gene: TRBJ1-5
v_gene: TRBV28
d_gene: -
abundance: few
CDR3aa: CASSELGPGQPQHF
CDR3nt: TGTGCCAGCAGTGAACTGGGTCCGGGCCAGCCCCAGCATTTT

j_gene: TRBJ2-3
v_gene: TRBV15
d_gene: TRBD1
abundance: -
CDR3aa: CATKTGLTDTQYF
CDR3nt: TGTGCCACCAAGACAGGGCTCACAGATACGCAGTATTTT

j_gene: TRBJ2-3
v_gene: TRBV4-3
d_gene: -
abundance: many
CDR3aa: CASSQDSGPQYF
CDR3nt: TGCGCCAGCAGCCAAGATTCGGGACCCCAGTATTTT

j_gene: TRBJ2-7
v_gene: TRBV2
d_gene: -
abundance: many
CDR3aa: CASSVRGYEQYF
CDR3nt: TGTGCCAGCAGTGTCAGGGGATACGAGCAGTACTTC